Listed below are T cell receptor beta chains from one sample, sequenced in a study of shared clonotypes between healthy human individuals. Produced via immunoSEQ multiplex PCR; TCRdb's table is partial and in-frame only. The profile shows 2 million to 3 million clones, 93% of them singletons. The sequenced sample was naive CD4+ T cells from PBMCs. The receptors originated from a man in his late teens or twenties in good health. Some clones in this sample may be carry-over from other donors' samples. Both conserved end residues are trimmed from each CDR3. D genes are given only for firm matches. Size values are once, few and many counts, or a class for expanded clones, and some rows have none.

TRBV6-1	10	NA	TRBJ2-7	once	ASSEHTYEQY
TRBV4-3	14	NA	TRBJ1-2	NA	ASSQGAASNVYGYT
TRBV7-2	12	NA	TRBJ2-3	NA	ASSFFRVPDTQY
TRBV28	10	NA	TRBJ2-1	NA	ASSGQGGEQF
TRBV7-2	13	NA	TRBJ2-7	NA	ASSLAASPAGNGY
TRBV18	13	TRBD1	TRBJ1-1	NA	ASSPGGGGGTEAF
TRBV5-1	16	NA	TRBJ2-5	NA	ASSLGILTGPKGETQY
TRBV6-5	12	NA	TRBJ2-7	NA	ASRPPGLFYEQY
TRBV2	13	NA	TRBJ1-2	NA	ASRGTEVVGYGYT
TRBV7-9	14	TRBD2	TRBJ2-1	NA	ASSLLAGGPYNEQF
TRBV11-1	15	TRBD2	TRBJ2-5	NA	ASSSPRVAGVGETQY
TRBV4-1	14	TRBD2	TRBJ2-3	NA	ASSQVSSGRTDTQY
TRBV25-1	12	NA	TRBJ2-3	NA	ASSDSGRTDTQY
TRBV11-2	17	TRBD2	TRBJ2-1	once	ASSPLTTPRTSSYNEQF
TRBV6-1	15	TRBD1	TRBJ1-2	NA	ASSGIPGTGDNYGYT
TRBV6-5	11	NA	TRBJ1-2	NA	ASKREGAVGYT
TRBV28	14	TRBD2	TRBJ2-5	NA	ASSFPTSGSYGTQY
TRBV18	17	TRBD1	TRBJ2-7	NA	ASSPEKRKPGQGVNEQY
TRBV27	15	NA	TRBJ2-6	NA	ASSTRVDGRRANVLT
TRBV10-3	12	NA	TRBJ1-1	NA	AISPISGQAEAF
TRBV29-1	11	NA	TRBJ1-4	NA	SVVLAGNEKLF
TRBV7-9	12	NA	TRBJ2-2	NA	AAGRTANTGELF
TRBV4-1	14	NA	TRBJ2-3	NA	ASSQEGGASTDTQY
TRBV14	15	NA	TRBJ1-3	NA	ASSQMIGWSSGNTIY
TRBV28	10	NA	TRBJ2-7	NA	ASSLLRHEQY
TRBV5-1	13	NA	TRBJ2-1	NA	ASSLAGRGDNEQF
TRBV27	11	NA	TRBJ1-1	NA	ASSILGNTEAF
TRBV5-5	12	NA	TRBJ1-2	once	ASSSGQGNYGYT
TRBV6-5	11	NA	TRBJ1-6	NA	ASRKDGNSPLH
TRBV5-1	14	TRBD2	TRBJ2-7	once	ASSRGTSGKLDEQY
TRBV10-2	11	TRBD1	TRBJ2-5	NA	ASSSGTDETQY
TRBV6-5	11	NA	TRBJ2-2	once	ASRPVVTGELF
TRBV6-1	12	NA	TRBJ2-5	NA	ASSEDRVVETQY
TRBV28	15	NA	TRBJ2-3	NA	ASSVRVGHRNTDTQY
TRBV7-2	17	TRBD2	TRBJ2-3	once	ASSLRGLAGVGGTDTQY
TRBV6-1	10	NA	TRBJ1-5	NA	ASRGNNQPQH